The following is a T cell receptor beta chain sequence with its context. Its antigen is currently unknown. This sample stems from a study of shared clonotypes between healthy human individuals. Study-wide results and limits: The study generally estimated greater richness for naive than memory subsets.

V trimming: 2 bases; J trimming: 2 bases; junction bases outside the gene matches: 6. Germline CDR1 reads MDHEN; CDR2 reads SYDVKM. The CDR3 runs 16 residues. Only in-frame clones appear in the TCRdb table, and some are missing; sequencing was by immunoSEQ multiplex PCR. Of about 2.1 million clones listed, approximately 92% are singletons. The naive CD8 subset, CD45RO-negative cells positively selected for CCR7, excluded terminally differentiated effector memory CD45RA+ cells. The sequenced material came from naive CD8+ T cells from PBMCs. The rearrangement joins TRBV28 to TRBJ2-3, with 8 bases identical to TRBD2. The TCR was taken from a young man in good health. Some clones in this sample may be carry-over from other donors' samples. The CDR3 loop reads CASSLVRGRITDTQYF. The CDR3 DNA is TGTGCCAGCAGTTTAGTTCGCGGGAGGATCACAGATACGCAGTATTTT.